This T cell receptor (beta chain) was observed in a study of blood T cells in healthy people across ages. The CDR3 is made up of 15 amino acids. V lost 2 bases and J lost 11; bases outside the gene matches: 11. Per the germline V gene, CDR1 is MNHNS and CDR2 is SASEGT. For the second PCR, which ran for 7 to 11 cycles, a sample-barcoded 5' primer and a J-beta primer mix were used. Via MiXCR, TCRdb re-called the 5' RACE reads, giving one row per CDR3 protein. The table includes 800,000 to 950,000 distinct CDR3 sequences, about 28% detected once. This sample also appeared in a second study, on T cells of mothers and their children.

This receptor was identified in a woman in her 40s in good health. The genes are TRBV6-1 and TRBJ2-5, with TRBD2 matching over 10 bases. The sequenced sample was blood. In DNA form, the CDR3 reads TGTGCCAGCAGTGAATTGGTAGCGGGGGGCAATGAGCAGTACTTC. It yields the protein CASSELVAGGNEQYF.